The 8 T cell receptor beta chains given below trace back to one sample, sequenced in a study of blood T cell repertoires in COVID-19. The table came from immunoSEQ multiplex PCR; TCRdb's copy has only in-frame clones and leaves some out. Of 35,000 to 45,000 clones listed, roughly 84% were seen once; the top ten hold about 31%. The sample consisted of peripheral blood. These receptors came from a man aged 65-85 years with active COVID-19.

The chain has TRBV27 and TRBJ1-2; perhaps TRBD1 as D (5 bases). V shed 3 bases and J shed 7 bases, with 21 bases lying between them. The germline V gene has CDR1 MNHEY and CDR2 SMNVEV (reference sequence). This CDR3 has 16 amino acids. The CDR3 protein is CASSLTQAGILFGYTF. The DNA of the CDR3 is TGTGCCAGCAGTTTGACCCAAGCAGGGATACTTTTTGGCTACACCTTC.

The rearrangement joins TRBV20-1 to TRBJ2-5, with D unclear. V was shortened by 6 bases and J by 7 bases, with 9 bases between the two germline ends. The V gene's germline CDR1 is DFQATT and CDR2 SNEGSKA (reference sequence). CDR3 size: 10 residues. CDR3: CSAVGVTQYF. DNA of the CDR3: TGCAGTGCCGTTGGAGTGACCCAGTACTTC.

The rearrangement uses TRBV18 and TRBJ2-7, with D uncertain. This CDR3 is built from 13 residues. Germline V gene sequence: CDR1 KGHSH, CDR2 LQKENI. The germline V and J ends were trimmed by 0 bases and 2 bases, with 5 bases remaining between them. The CDR3 sequence is CASSPPTAYEQYF. CDR3 sequence (DNA): TGTGCCAGCTCACCACCCACAGCCTACGAGCAGTACTTC.

The chain links TRBV7-2 to TRBJ2-6; 12 bases fit TRBD2. V was clipped by 2 bases and J by 3 bases; unmatched bases: 5. Germline V gene lookup returns CDR1 SGHTA and CDR2 FQGNSA. The CDR3 is 18 amino acids. The CDR3 protein is CASSLSSGGAGGANVLTF. For the CDR3, the DNA is TGTGCCAGCAGCTTATCTAGCGGGGGGGCCGGTGGGGCCAACGTCCTGACTTTC.

This chain joins TRBV19 and TRBJ1-5; the D is unclear. CDR1 is LNHDA and CDR2 is SQIVND in the germline V gene (reference sequence). Trimming shortened V by 5 bases and J by 9 bases, and 14 bases separated the two germline ends. This CDR3 is 13 amino acids long. The CDR3 is CASSDRRVRPQHF. Written as DNA, the CDR3 is TGTGCCAGTAGTGATCGTCGGGTCCGGCCCCAGCATTTT.

This chain uses TRBV9 with TRBJ1-2; no firm D call. The CDR3 length is 14 residues. V gave up 0 bases and J gave up 4 bases, with 10 bases separating them. CDR1 is SGDLS, CDR2 YYNGEE, per germline. The CDR3 coding sequence is TGTGCCAGCAGCGTAGGGGCAGCAGCCTATGGCTACACCTTC. Translated, it gives CASSVGAAAYGYTF.

The CDR3 protein is CASSTGWDSPLHF. Here the CDR3 DNA reads TGTGCCAGCTCAACCGGGTGGGATTCACCCCTCCACTTT. This chain joins TRBV18 and TRBJ1-6; D is unclear. The V gene's germline CDR1 is KGHSH and CDR2 LQKENI. Trimming took off 5 bases at V and 8 bases at J, with 10 bases between the two ends. The CDR3 consists of 13 residues.

This chain connects TRBV11-3 to TRBJ2-2, with 9 bases aligning to TRBD1. This CDR3 is 18 amino acids long. The junction had 9 bases not matched to a gene; V was cut back by 2 bases and J by 2 bases. Germline loops: CDR1 SGHNT, CDR2 YENEEA. CDR3: CASSLTLWDRANTGELFF. CDR3 in DNA: TGTGCCAGCAGCTTAACGCTTTGGGACAGGGCCAACACCGGGGAGCTGTTTTTT. The full variable domain, rest sourced from reference TRBV11-3 and TRBJ2-2, is EAGVVQSPRYKIIEKKQPVAFWCNPISGHNTLYWYLQNLGQGPELLIRYENEEAVDDSQLPKDRFSAERLKGVDSTLKIQPAELGDSAVYLCASSLTLWDRANTGELFFGEGSRLTVL.